Each of the 28 T cell receptor beta chains below was sequenced from the same sample in a study of cytomegalovirus exposure and HLA in healthy donors. With 60 Vbeta and 13 Jbeta primers, the PCR was carried out. Produced via immunoSEQ multiplex PCR; TCRdb's table is partial and in-frame only. The data contain under 150,000 clones, about 81% of them singletons. Sequencing was carried out using PBMCs. The origin of the receptors is a woman between 40 and 55 years old in good health and CMV-seropositive.

This clone was recorded a few times. J is TRBJ2-1 and V is TRBV5-6; unclear D gene. V was clipped by 2 bases and J by 4 bases, with 16 bases between them. This CDR3 region has 16 residues. From germline, CDR1 is SGHDT and CDR2 YYEEEE. The CDR3 sequence is CASSLNGRLTYNEQFF. CDR3 nucleotide sequence: TGTGCCAGCAGCTTAAATGGCCGCCTGACATACAATGAGCAGTTCTTC.

This rearrangement joins TRBV27 to TRBJ1-2, with D maybe TRBD1 (6 bases). Between the trimmed V and J ends, which lost 7 bases and 7 bases, there was a span of 16 bases. The germline V gene encodes CDR1 MNHEY and CDR2 SMNVEV (reference sequence). This CDR3 contains 13 residues. CDR3 nucleotides: TGTGCCAGCACCCCGACAGGAAGGCGTGGCTACACCTTC. Translated: CASTPTGRRGYTF.

CDR3 sequence reads: CATGYQGGRETQYF. The CDR3 DNA reads as TGTGCCACCGGATATCAGGGAGGACGAGAGACCCAGTACTTC. The V call is TRBV15, the J call TRBJ2-5; D is possibly TRBD2 (6 bases). The CDR3 runs to 14 residues. V was shortened by 8 bases and J by 4 bases, with 17 bases between the two germline ends. In germline, CDR1 is LNHNV, CDR2 YYDKDF (reference sequence).

This chain uses TRBV7-2 with TRBJ2-7, with 15 bases matching TRBD2. Trimming cost V 5 bases and J 6 bases; bases outside gene matches: 8. This CDR3 has 16 residues. Looked up from germline, CDR1 is SGHTA and CDR2 is FQGNSA. The CDR3 protein is CASSPGLAGGGAEQYF. The DNA of the CDR3 is TGTGCCAGCAGCCCCGGACTAGCGGGAGGGGGGGCCGAGCAGTACTTC.

This chain uses TRBV19 with TRBJ2-7; TRBD1 agrees at 9 bases. CDR3 length equals 14 residues. Per germline, CDR1 LNHDA and CDR2 SQIVND (reference sequence). With V trimmed by 6 bases and J by 4 bases, 7 bases remained unmatched. The DNA for the CDR3 is TGTGCCAGTAGCGAACAGGGGGCCCATTACGAGCAGTACTTC. Translation: CASSEQGAHYEQYF.

The chain carries TRBV15 and TRBJ1-5, with D maybe TRBD1 (5 bases). Trimming cost V 3 bases and J 2 bases, with 8 bases left between them. The CDR3 is made up of 14 amino acids. Per germline, CDR1 LNHNV and CDR2 YYDKDF (reference sequence). In DNA, the CDR3 is TGTGCCACCAGCAGGGCAGGGCGCAATCAGCCCCAGCATTTT. Protein: CATSRAGRNQPQHF.

The chain employs TRBV6-5 and TRBJ2-5, with D hard to call. The DNA end lines up better with TRBJ2-7; the J call may be wrong. Germline V gene lookup returns CDR1 MNHEY and CDR2 SVGAGI. This CDR3 has 13 residues. CDR3 in DNA: TGTGCCAGCAGTTTCGCCATCTCCTACGAGCAGTACTTC. Translated, it gives CASSFAISYEQYF.

CDR3 DNA: TGTGCCAGCTCACCCTGGACAGGGGTCGAGACCCAGTACTTC. Translating it yields CASSPWTGVETQYF. The V gene is TRBV18, the J gene TRBJ2-5, with 9 nucleotides matching TRBD1. The CDR3 extends over 14 amino acids. CDR1 and CDR2 (germline): KGHSH, LQKENI. The J segment lost 5 bases and the V segment lost 3 bases, leaving 4 bases of the junction unmatched. Based on the CDR3 plus reference TRBV18 and TRBJ2-5, the full variable domain is NAGVMQNPRHLVRRRGQEARLRCSPMKGHSHVYWYRQLPEEGLKFMVYLQKENIIDESGMPKERFSAEFPKEGPSILRIQQVVRGDSAAYFCASSPWTGVETQYFGPGTRLLVL.

The gene calls are TRBV6-1 and TRBJ2-7; 9 positions match TRBD1. The CDR3 runs to 15 residues. Trimming removed 6 bases from V and 3 bases from J; junction bases left unmatched: 9. Germline loops: CDR1 MNHNS, CDR2 SASEGT. The DNA of the CDR3 is TGTGCCAGCAGCGAACCCCGGGACAGGGTCTACGAGCAGTACTTC. Translating it yields CASSEPRDRVYEQYF.

Note on this clone: Germline is not matched at one junction end, which may reflect a read error. This chain connects TRBV7-7 to TRBJ1-5; TRBD1 might be the D (5 bases). This CDR3 is 13 amino acids long. Per germline, CDR1 SSHAT and CDR2 FNYEAQ (reference sequence). The DNA of the CDR3 is TGTGCTAGCAGCCCGACAGAAAATCAGCCCCAGCATTTT. It yields the protein CASSPTENQPQHF.

This chain joins TRBV5-1 and TRBJ2-2, with TRBD2 identical over 8 bases. CDR3 size: 16 residues. In germline, CDR1 is SGHRS, CDR2 YFSETQ. The trim removed 0 bases at V and 1 base at J, leaving 2 bases unmatched. The CDR3 DNA reads as TGCGCCAGCAGCTTGGTACTAGCGGTGAACACCGGGGAGCTGTTTTTT. Amino acids: CASSLVLAVNTGELFF.

The chain couples TRBV19 to TRBJ2-4; 11 bases fit TRBD2. This CDR3 has 18 amino acids. Germline V CDR1 and CDR2: LNHDA, SQIVND (reference sequence). J lost 6 bases, V lost 5 bases, and 15 bases had no gene match. In DNA form, the CDR3 reads TGTGCCAGTAGTGGTCCTAGCGGGAGGCCAATTGCTGTAAACATTCAGTACTTC. This sequence encodes CASSGPSGRPIAVNIQYF.

This clone was picked up a small number of times. The J gene is TRBJ1-1, the V gene TRBV19; D perhaps matches TRBD1 (5 bases). The CDR3 sequence is 15 residues long. Between the trimmed V and J ends, which lost 5 bases and 0 bases, there was a span of 13 bases. Germline values: CDR1 LNHDA, CDR2 SQIVND (reference sequence). CDR3 region: CASSARQSMNTEAFF. CDR3 coding DNA: TGTGCCAGTAGTGCTCGACAGAGCATGAACACTGAAGCTTTCTTT. Filled out from reference TRBV19 and TRBJ1-1, the complete variable domain reads DGGITQSPKYLFRKEGQNVTLSCEQNLNHDAMYWYRQDPGQGLRLIYYSQIVNDFQKGDIAEGYSVSREKKESFPLTVTSAQKNPTAFYLCASSARQSMNTEAFFGQGTRLTVV.

Only one count was recorded for this clone. The V call is TRBV7-9, the J call TRBJ1-2, with D uncertain. The ends were cut back, 8 bases at V and 0 bases at J, with 16 bases in the middle. The CDR3 length is 15 residues. Germline V gene lookup returns CDR1 SEHNR and CDR2 FQNEAQ (reference sequence). Here the CDR3 DNA reads TGTGCCAGCCTTTTAGTAGGAGTGACTAACTATGGCTACACCTTC. Translation: CASLLVGVTNYGYTF.

The chain couples TRBV11-2 to TRBJ2-2, with 8 bases that match TRBD1. The CDR3 length is 15 residues. Germline V lookup: CDR1 SGHAT, CDR2 FQNNGV. The ends lost 4 bases at V and 8 bases at J; junction bases unmatched: 9. The CDR3 sequence is CASSSTQGAPGELFF. The CDR3 DNA follows: TGTGCCAGCAGCTCAACCCAGGGGGCGCCGGGGGAGCTGTTTTTT.

The chain combines TRBV7-9 with TRBJ2-3, with TRBD2 matching over 16 bases. CDR3 size: 15 residues. Germline V gives CDR1 SEHNR, CDR2 FQNEAQ (reference sequence). V trimming: 7 bases; J trimming: 8 bases; junction bases outside the gene matches: 6. The CDR3 nucleotides are TGTGCCAGCACCTCCGGGACTAGCGGGGGGGGTACGCAGTATTTT. Translated, it gives CASTSGTSGGGTQYF.

The chain has TRBV10-3 and TRBJ2-7; D may be TRBD1 (6 bases). CDR1 and CDR2 from the germline V gene are ENHRY and SYGVKD. This CDR3 comprises 14 residues. V was cut by 3 bases and J by 6 bases, with 15 bases left in between. Here the CDR3 reads CAISEAYRVAEQYF. CDR3 DNA sequence: TGTGCCATCAGTGAAGCTTACAGGGTGGCCGAGCAGTACTTC.

This clone was seen just once. Here the CDR3 DNA reads TGTGCCAGCAGCCCCGGGATTACCTACGAGCAGTACTTC. Translation: CASSPGITYEQYF. This chain joins TRBV28 and TRBJ2-7, with D possibly being TRBD2 (5 bases). Looked up from germline, CDR1 is MDHEN and CDR2 is SYDVKM. Trimming took 6 bases from V and 2 from J, leaving 11 bases between them. This CDR3 comprises 13 residues. Full variable domain (outside the CDR3, taken from reference TRBV28 and TRBJ2-7): DVKVTQSSRYLVKRTGEKVFLECVQDMDHENMFWYRQDPGLGLRLIYFSYDVKMKEKGDIPEGYSVSREKKERFSLILESASTNQTSMYLCASSPGITYEQYFGPGTRLTVT.

The V and J genes are TRBV19 and TRBJ2-6, with 9 bases that match TRBD1. This CDR3 comprises 17 residues. The germline CDR1 and CDR2 sequences are LNHDA and SQIVND (reference sequence). J lost 3 bases, V lost 5 bases, and 8 bases had no gene match. In DNA form, the CDR3 reads TGTGCCAGTAGTCACGGACAGGGGTTGGGTGGGGCCAACGTCCTGACTTTC. This translates into CASSHGQGLGGANVLTF.

This chain links TRBV9 with TRBJ1-3, with D possibly being TRBD1 (5 bases). This CDR3 has 15 amino acids. The germline V gene encodes CDR1 SGDLS and CDR2 YYNGEE. V lost 4 bases, J lost 0 bases, and 11 bases lay in between. Written as DNA, the CDR3 is TGTGCCAGCAGCCCGACAGCCGGCTCTGGAAACACCATATATTTT. This translates into CASSPTAGSGNTIYF.

The V call is TRBV10-3, the J call TRBJ2-5; perhaps TRBD2 as D (7 bases). Trimming left V 7 bases short and J 1 base short, with 19 bases between. This CDR3 region has 16 residues. The V gene's germline CDR1 is ENHRY and CDR2 SYGVKD. CDR3 sequence reads: CAIKGGTQTPQETQYF. The CDR3, as DNA: TGTGCCATCAAGGGGGGGACCCAAACTCCCCAAGAGACCCAGTACTTC.

This rearrangement joins TRBV30 to TRBJ1-6; D is perhaps TRBD1 (5 bases). The CDR3 extends over 16 amino acids. Germline loops: CDR1 GTSNPN, CDR2 SVGIG (reference sequence). Trimming left V 3 bases short and J 7 bases short, with 19 bases between. CDR3 region: CAWSPLPGLMNSPLHF. CDR3 DNA: TGTGCCTGGAGCCCCCTCCCGGGACTGATGAATTCACCCCTCCACTTT.

This CDR3 is CASSFTGPDSPLHF. CDR3 nucleotides: TGTGCCAGCAGCTTCACAGGACCGGATTCACCCCTCCACTTT. This chain uses TRBV5-6 with TRBJ1-6; D is possibly TRBD1 (5 bases). V was cut by 2 bases and J by 8 bases, with 11 bases left in between. Germline CDR1 and CDR2: SGHDT and YYEEEE. This CDR3 comprises 14 residues.

This clone was found once. The chain combines TRBV7-9 with TRBJ2-1; D is possibly TRBD2 (5 bases). CDR1 is SEHNR and CDR2 is FQNEAQ in the germline V gene (reference sequence). The CDR3 has 16 residues. Trimming took 7 bases from V and 0 from J, leaving 16 bases between them. The CDR3 region is CASTNLGNSSYNEQFF. CDR3 bases: TGTGCCAGCACCAATCTCGGGAACAGCTCCTACAATGAGCAGTTCTTC.

The V and J genes are TRBV4-2 and TRBJ2-4; weak D call: TRBD1 (6 bases). CDR1 LGHNA and CDR2 YNFKEQ come from the germline V gene. Trimming took off 1 base at V and 9 bases at J, with 19 bases between the two ends. CDR3 length: 16 residues. DNA of the CDR3: TGTGCCAGCAGCCAAGTGACCGGGACAATAGCAGCCATTCAGTACTTC. Encoded protein: CASSQVTGTIAAIQYF.

The V call is TRBV5-6, the J call TRBJ2-1; 7 bases map to TRBD1. Germline-derived CDR1 and CDR2 are SGHDT and YYEEEE. The CDR3 consists of 16 residues. The V gene end was trimmed by 2 bases and the J gene end by 3 bases; junction bases not matched to a gene: 8. The CDR3 here is CASSLDSGQIYNEQFF. In DNA form, the CDR3 reads TGTGCCAGCAGCTTAGATTCGGGACAGATCTACAATGAGCAGTTCTTC.

Turning to this clone: An end of the junction differs from the germline gene, which may be a read error. The chain employs TRBV7-7 and TRBJ2-6, with D perhaps given as TRBD1 or TRBD2 (5 bases each). The germline V gene encodes CDR1 SSHAT and CDR2 FNYEAQ (reference sequence). The CDR3 is made up of 15 amino acids. The CDR3 sequence is CASSGDSSGANVLTF. CDR3 DNA sequence: TGTGCTAGCAGCGGAGACAGCTCTGGGGCCAACGTCCTGACTTTC.

The chain joins TRBV6-4 to TRBJ2-3; a weak D match, TRBD2 (5 bases). Trimming cost V 0 bases and J 0 bases, with 7 bases left between them. CDR1 and CDR2 (germline): MRHNA, SNTAGT. This CDR3 spans 15 amino acids. The CDR3 region is CASSDSGGSTDTQYF. As DNA, the CDR3 is TGTGCCAGCAGTGACTCGGGCGGGAGCACAGATACGCAGTATTTT.